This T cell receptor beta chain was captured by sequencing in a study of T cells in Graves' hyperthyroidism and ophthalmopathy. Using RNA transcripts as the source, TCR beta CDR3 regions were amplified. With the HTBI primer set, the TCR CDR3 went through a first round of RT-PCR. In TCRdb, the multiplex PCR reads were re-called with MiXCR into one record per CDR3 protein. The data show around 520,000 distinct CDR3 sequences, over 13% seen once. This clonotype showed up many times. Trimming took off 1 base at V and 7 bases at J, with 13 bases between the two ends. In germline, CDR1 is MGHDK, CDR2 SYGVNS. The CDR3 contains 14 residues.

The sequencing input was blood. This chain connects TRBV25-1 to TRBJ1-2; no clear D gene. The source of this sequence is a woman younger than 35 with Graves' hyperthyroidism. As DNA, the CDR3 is TGTGCCAGCAGTGAATTGGGGAGGAGTCCTGGCTACACCTTC. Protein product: CASSELGRSPGYTF.